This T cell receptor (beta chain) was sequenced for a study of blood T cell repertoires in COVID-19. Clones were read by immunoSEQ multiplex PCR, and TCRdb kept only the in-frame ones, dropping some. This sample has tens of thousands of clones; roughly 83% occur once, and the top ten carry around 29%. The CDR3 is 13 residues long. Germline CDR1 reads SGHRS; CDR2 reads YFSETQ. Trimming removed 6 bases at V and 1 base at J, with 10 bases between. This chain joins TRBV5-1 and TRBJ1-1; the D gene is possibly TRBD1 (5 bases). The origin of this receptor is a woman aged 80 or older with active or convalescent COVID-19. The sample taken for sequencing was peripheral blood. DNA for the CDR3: TGCGCCAGCACTTTCGGACAGAACACTGAAGCTTTCTTT. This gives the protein CASTFGQNTEAFF.